The rows below give T cell receptor beta chains drawn from one sample of a study of beta chain features in type 1 diabetes. Produced via immunoSEQ multiplex PCR; TCRdb's table is partial and in-frame only. The sample carries under 300,000 clones, approximately 15% recorded once. Sequencing input: naive CD4+ T cells from blood. All receptors derive from a man aged 30 to 39 with type 1 diabetes. The CDR3 runs from the conserved cysteine through the conserved F or W.

>16|TRBJ2-6|TRBV15
CATSRDSKSGANVLTF
>13|TRBJ2-5|TRBV7-9
CASVRQGRETQYF
>14|TRBJ1-5|TRBV2
CASSGTQDGQPQHF
>14|TRBJ2-1|TRBV15
CATSRDRQANEQFF
>13|TRBJ2-5|TRBV5-4
CASSVGTVGTQYF
>14|TRBJ2-3|TRBV11-3
CASSAPPRADTQYF
>15|TRBJ1-4|TRBV5-1
CASSWGDRSNEKLFF
>14|TRBJ2-2|TRBV30
CAGGASGNTGELFF
>14|TRBJ2-3|TRBV19
CASKRAGRTDTQYF
>14|TRBJ1-1|TRBV5-1
CASRTGGPNTEAFF
>15|TRBJ2-1|TRBV7-2
CASSDGMRGRNEQFF
>15|TRBJ2-7|TRBV10-2
CASRSGQGGNYEQYF
>14|TRBJ1-1|TRBV18
CASSPRAGNTEAFF
>15|TRBJ2-1|TRBV19
CASSSTSASYNEQFF
>14|TRBJ2-4|TRBV2
CASQREEGKNIQYF
>16|TRBJ1-6|TRBV2
CASRDRGRLSNSPLHF
>10|TRBJ1-1|TRBV20-1
CSASQTRAFF
>15|TRBJ2-1|TRBV5-1
CASSLDLAGGGEQFF
>15|TRBJ2-7|TRBV11-2
CASSPSAGSAYEQYF
>15|TRBJ2-1|TRBV7-9
CASSRNGGGSNEQFF
>14|TRBJ1-2|TRBV2
CASSEDSPILGYTF
>15|TRBJ1-2|TRBV27
CASSPRQGTNYGYTF
>15|TRBJ1-6|TRBV11-2
CASSLVARVNSPLHF
>12|TRBJ2-1|TRBV7-6
CASSLWANEQFF
>14|TRBJ2-2|TRBV2
CASRGQGDTGELFF
>13|TRBJ2-2|TRBV10-1
CASRTDGTGELFF
>14|TRBJ2-7|TRBV7-9
CASADGLGGHEQYF
>14|TRBJ2-2|TRBV5-1
CASSLGQSTGELFF
>14|TRBJ2-1|TRBV19
CASRVGDREYEQFF
>15|TRBJ1-1|TRBV14
CASSQVGHLNTEAFF
>14|TRBJ2-3|TRBV30
CAWSVGRATDTQYF
>15|TRBJ1-5|TRBV5-4
CASSTQGGLNQPQHF
>15|TRBJ1-2|TRBV7-2
CASSLVVGPNYGYTF
>14|TRBJ2-1|TRBV29-1
CSVAFAGGGDEQFF
>18|TRBJ2-7|TRBV5-1
CASSLGRPKTGGIYEQYF
>13|TRBJ1-1|TRBV21-1
CASPPPRGTEAFF
>11|TRBJ2-5|TRBV20-1
CSASGGETQYF
>16|TRBJ2-5|TRBV9
CASSVVGSGGEETQYF
>16|TRBJ2-7|TRBV5-1
CASSLSSGKPLREQYF
>15|TRBJ2-5|TRBV21-1
CASSKRGTEEETQYF
>15|TRBJ2-2|TRBV30
CAWRRLAGGTRELFF
>13|TRBJ2-5|TRBV10-3
CAITAGEGETQYF
>13|TRBJ1-5|TRBV5-6
CASSLSGNQPQHF
>12|TRBJ2-5|TRBV10-3
CASSRDSETQYF
>14|TRBJ2-7|TRBV10-2
CASSESLTVYEQYF
>16|TRBJ2-1|TRBV5-1
CASSSAGQGSYNEQFF
>13|TRBJ1-1|TRBV6-5
CASREQGNTEAFF
>13|TRBJ1-2|TRBV9
CASSVDSNYGYTF
>10|TRBJ1-1|TRBV20-1
CSAARPMAFF
>15|TRBJ2-7|TRBV11-2
CASSSTGTGGYEQYF
>13|TRBJ2-2|TRBV29-1
CSAGRGFTGELFF
>14|TRBJ1-6|TRBV18
CASSPEVLNSPLHF
>16|TRBJ2-3|TRBV7-2
CASSQGAGGPTDTQYF
>16|TRBJ2-1|TRBV7-2
CASSPRTSGSYNEQFF
>14|TRBJ2-1|TRBV5-4
CASSSGGVYNEQFF
>13|TRBJ2-3|TRBV7-9
CASSLGGTDTQYF
>17|TRBJ2-7|TRBV7-9
CASSPRTGLAGNYEQYF